This passage covers 31 T cell receptor beta chains from one sample sequenced in a study of blood T cells in healthy people across ages. With a J-beta primer mix and a sample-barcoded 5' primer, a second PCR ran roughly 7 to 11 cycles. Via MiXCR, TCRdb re-called the 5' RACE reads, giving one row per CDR3 protein. The profile shows just under 750,000 distinct CDR3 sequences, around a fifth of them singletons. Sequenced material: blood. These receptor sequences come from a man aged 65 to 79 in good health.

This clonotype showed up just a few times. The rearrangement links TRBV5-1 to TRBJ2-6, with 7 bases fitting TRBD1. Trimming at V came to 4 bases and at J to 3 bases, leaving 10 bases not matched to a gene. The germline CDR1 and CDR2 sequences are SGHRS and YFSETQ. The CDR3 runs 17 residues. In nucleotides, the CDR3 is TGCGCCAGCAGCACCGGGACAGAAGTGAGTGGGGCCAACGTCCTGACTTTC. Its translation is CASSTGTEVSGANVLTF.

In its sample, this clonotype was seen once. V is TRBV12-3 or TRBV12-4 and J is TRBJ2-5; 10 positions match TRBD2. The J call may not be correct, given that the DNA end is closer to TRBJ2-1. The CDR3 consists of 16 residues. The CDR3 nucleotides read TGTGCCAGCAGTATTAGCGGGAGGCTTGTTTACAATGAGCAGTTCTTC. Its translation is CASSISGRLVYNEQFF.

This clonotype was counted only a few times. The chain employs TRBV7-9 and TRBJ1-5; no definite D call. The CDR3 extends over 14 amino acids. Between the trimmed V and J ends, which lost 5 bases and 0 bases, there was a span of 8 bases. In germline, CDR1 is SEHNR, CDR2 FQNEAQ (reference sequence). The CDR3 DNA sequence: TGTGCCAGCAGCGTTCAGAATAGCAATCAGCCCCAGCATTTT. Encoded protein: CASSVQNSNQPQHF. Supplemented by reference TRBV7-9 and TRBJ1-5, the full variable domain reads DTGVSQNPRHKITKRGQNVTFRCDPISEHNRLYWYRQTLGQGPEFLTYFQNEAQLEKSRLLSDRFSAERPKGSFSTLEIQRTEQGDSAMYLCASSVQNSNQPQHFGDGTRLSIL.

The rearrangement uses TRBV20-1 and TRBJ2-5, with 11 positions matching TRBD2. The V gene end was trimmed by 2 bases and the J gene end by 0 bases; junction bases not matched to a gene: 5. Germline lookup yields CDR1 DFQATT and CDR2 SNEGSKA (reference sequence). This CDR3 spans 16 amino acids. The CDR3 DNA reads as TGCAGTGCTAGATCCAGACTAGCGGGGCACCAAGAGACCCAGTACTTC. Residues: CSARSRLAGHQETQYF.

DNA for the CDR3: TGCAGCGCTCGCGGACGGGAGGGCAAGGACAATGAGCAGTTCTTC. It is translated as CSARGREGKDNEQFF. V usage is TRBV29-1 and J usage is TRBJ2-7, with 8 bases fitting TRBD2. With the DNA end fitting TRBJ2-1 better, the J assignment may be wrong. Germline V lookup: CDR1 SQVTM, CDR2 ANQGSEA. The CDR3 sequence is 15 residues long.

This clonotype was recorded a few times. This rearrangement joins TRBV5-1 to TRBJ2-7; D might be TRBD1 (6 bases). The V gene lost 8 bases and the J gene lost 0 bases, with 12 bases spanning the gap. This CDR3 contains 13 residues. Germline lookup yields CDR1 SGHRS and CDR2 YFSETQ. Written as DNA, the CDR3 is TGCGCCAGTGGGACATCATCCTCCTACGAGCAGTACGTC. Translated, it gives CASGTSSSYEQYV.

In nucleotides, the CDR3 is TGCGCCAGCAGCTTGGCCCAAACCGGGGAGCTGTTTTTT. This sequence encodes CASSLAQTGELFF. J is TRBJ2-2 and V is TRBV5-1, with no clear D. CDR1 is SGHRS and CDR2 is YFSETQ in the germline V gene. This CDR3 is built from 13 residues. V lost 0 bases to trimming and J lost 5 bases, with 5 bases between them.

This clonotype was observed a few times. The chain joins TRBV28 to TRBJ1-2; D uncertain. V was shortened by 6 bases and J by 2 bases, with 19 bases between the two germline ends. Germline-derived CDR1 and CDR2 are MDHEN and SYDVKM. The CDR3 loop spans 16 amino acids. In nucleotides, the CDR3 is TGTGCCAGCAGACGACTCCGGGTCCTGGGGAACTATGGCTACACCTTC. Translating gives CASRRLRVLGNYGYTF.

The chain combines TRBV20-1 with TRBJ2-1, with 7 bases matching TRBD2. The CDR3 loop spans 15 amino acids. Trimming cost V 6 bases and J 3 bases; bases outside gene matches: 11. From germline, CDR1 is DFQATT and CDR2 SNEGSKA (reference sequence). Written as DNA, the CDR3 is TGCAGTGCCTACCCGATAGCGGGCCTCTACAATGAGCAGTTCTTC. Translating it yields CSAYPIAGLYNEQFF.

This clonotype has a handful of counts. The V and J genes are TRBV9 and TRBJ1-1; D is ambiguous. Trimming pared 3 bases from V and 5 bases from J, leaving 11 bases between. The V gene's germline CDR1 is SGDLS and CDR2 YYNGEE. CDR3 length: 13 amino acids. The CDR3 DNA reads as TGTGCCAGCAGCGCCCAATATAGGACTGAAGCTTTCTTT. It is translated as CASSAQYRTEAFF.

This clonotype was detected a few times. The V and J genes are TRBV6-7 and TRBJ2-3; TRBD2 agrees at 8 bases. TRBV6-7 is an open reading frame whose function is uncertain. There are 18 residues in the CDR3. V shed 2 bases and J 2 bases; nucleotides not matched to a gene: 12. The DNA of the CDR3 is TGTGCCAGCAGTTACCCCCGGACTAGCACAAGATCCACAGATACGCAGTATTTT. Its protein is CASSYPRTSTRSTDTQYF.

This chain links TRBV13 with TRBJ2-3; D remains unclear. Germline assignment: CDR1 PRHDT and CDR2 FYEKMQ (reference sequence). Trimming stripped 1 base from V and 1 base from J, with 12 bases between. The CDR3 sequence is 16 residues long. CDR3 nucleotides: TGTGCCAGCAGCTTAGTAGCTCCCGGAGGCACAGATACGCAGTATTTT. Amino acids: CASSLVAPGGTDTQYF.

Written as DNA, the CDR3 is TGTGCCAGCACTAGCGGGGGCTTAAGCACAGATACGCAGTATTTT. This gives the protein CASTSGGLSTDTQYF. The gene calls are TRBV6-5 and TRBJ2-3; 10 bases are a match to TRBD2. In germline, CDR1 is MNHEY, CDR2 SVGAGI. The length of the CDR3 is 15 residues. V lost 7 bases to trimming and J lost 0 bases; unmatched junction nucleotides: 4.

This clonotype occurred a few times. The V call is TRBV27, the J call TRBJ2-4, with 9 bases matching TRBD2. Germline CDR1 MNHEY, CDR2 SMNVEV (reference sequence). This CDR3 contains 14 residues. Trimming took 5 bases from V and 7 from J; bases not matched to a gene: 6. CDR3 DNA: TGTGCCAGCAGTGGTGCGGGAGGGGGGAACATTCAGTACTTC. Residues: CASSGAGGGNIQYF.

The chain employs TRBV5-1 and TRBJ2-1; a possible D gene is TRBD2 (6 bases). Trimming pared 3 bases from V and 8 bases from J, leaving 21 bases between. Germline CDR1 and CDR2: SGHRS and YFSETQ. The CDR3 runs to 16 residues. CDR3 loop: CASSSSPTLASDEQFF. CDR3 sequence (DNA): TGCGCCAGCAGCTCGTCACCGACTCTAGCGTCCGATGAGCAGTTCTTC.

This clonotype showed up many times. This chain connects TRBV3-1 to TRBJ2-5; D not resolved. The CDR3 extends over 12 amino acids. Germline CDR1 reads LGHDT; CDR2 reads YNNKEL (reference sequence). V shed 3 bases and J shed 3 bases, with 5 bases lying between them. The CDR3 sequence: CASSHHKETQYF. The CDR3 bases are TGTGCCAGCAGCCACCATAAAGAGACCCAGTACTTC.

The gene calls are TRBV6-1 and TRBJ1-2; D uncertain. Trimming left V 2 bases short and J 0 bases short, with 13 bases between. CDR1 and CDR2 from the germline V gene are MNHNS and SASEGT. This CDR3 comprises 16 residues. The CDR3 DNA sequence: TGTGCCAGCAGTGAAAGAAGTGTTAGGACTAACTATGGCTACACCTTC. Its protein product is CASSERSVRTNYGYTF.

This clonotype was counted at least ten times. This sequence joins TRBV27 and TRBJ2-3; D not certain. Between the trimmed V and J ends, which lost 2 bases and 5 bases, there was a span of 11 bases. The CDR3 is 14 amino acids. CDR1 MNHEY and CDR2 SMNVEV come from the germline V gene (reference sequence). This chain's CDR3 is CASSLERPRDTQYF. CDR3 DNA: TGTGCCAGCAGTTTAGAAAGACCCAGAGATACGCAGTATTTT.

This clonotype was observed a few times. The chain joins TRBV20-1 to TRBJ2-1; TRBD2 matches 11 bases. With 3 bases clipped from V and 5 bases from J, the junction kept 3 bases outside the gene matches. The CDR3 extends over 14 amino acids. CDR1 and CDR2 (germline): DFQATT, SNEGSKA (reference sequence). CDR3 amino acids: CSASGTSGHNEQFF. CDR3 in DNA: TGCAGTGCTAGTGGGACTAGCGGCCACAATGAGCAGTTCTTC.

There are a few counts of this clonotype. V gene TRBV7-2 combines with J gene TRBJ1-2, with 10 bases fitting TRBD1. The V segment lost 4 bases and the J segment 2 bases; nucleotides outside the gene matches: 4. The germline V gene encodes CDR1 SGHTA and CDR2 FQGNSA. CDR3 length: 15 residues. The CDR3 sequence: CASSSGQGGNYGYTF. In DNA, the CDR3 is TGTGCCAGCAGCTCTGGACAGGGGGGGAACTATGGCTACACCTTC.

This clonotype turned up a few times. The chain employs TRBV6-4 and TRBJ2-1; D is undetermined. The V end lost 5 bases, the J end lost 6 bases, and 17 bases lay between the germline ends. The CDR3 has 15 residues. Germline V gives CDR1 MRHNA, CDR2 SNTAGT. CDR3 in DNA: TGTGCCAGCAGTACAGAGCACCTCAACCTCAATGAGCAGTTCTTC. Translated, it gives CASSTEHLNLNEQFF.

The gene calls are TRBV4-1 and TRBJ2-1; D is unresolved. The germline gives CDR1 MGHRA, CDR2 YSYEKL. Deletions cut 3 bases from V and 5 bases from J, with 5 bases between. This CDR3 spans 12 amino acids. The CDR3 DNA reads TGCGCCAGCAGCCACTTAGACAATGAGCAGTTCTTC. This gives the protein CASSHLDNEQFF.

This clonotype was detected only a few times. The chain carries TRBV7-9 and TRBJ2-1, with no clear D. CDR1 SEHNR and CDR2 FQNEAQ come from the germline V gene (reference sequence). Trimming stripped 7 bases from V and 9 bases from J, with 19 bases between. CDR3 length: 14 amino acids. In nucleotides, the CDR3 is TGTGCCAGCACCAACACCATTGGGTTTGGTGAGCAGTTCTTC. This gives the protein CASTNTIGFGEQFF.

In its sample, this clonotype was seen a few times. The chain carries TRBV5-1 and TRBJ1-2; no clear D gene. This CDR3 spans 13 amino acids. Looked up from germline, CDR1 is SGHRS and CDR2 is YFSETQ. V was pared by 0 bases and J by 8 bases, with 11 bases between. This CDR3 is CASSLDVGGGYTF. CDR3 in DNA: TGCGCCAGCAGCTTGGACGTCGGTGGGGGCTACACCTTC.

The chain couples TRBV20-1 to TRBJ2-5, with 14 positions matching TRBD2. The trim removed 3 bases at V and 3 bases at J, leaving 3 bases unmatched. The CDR3 has 15 amino acids. Germline loops: CDR1 DFQATT, CDR2 SNEGSKA (reference sequence). CDR3 protein: CSASPGLAGEETQYF. The CDR3 coding sequence is TGCAGTGCTAGTCCGGGACTAGCGGGGGAAGAGACCCAGTACTTC.

The chain joins TRBV6-5 to TRBJ2-5, with TRBD1 as a possible D gene (5 bases). The CDR3 runs 12 residues. Germline CDR1 MNHEY, CDR2 SVGAGI. V shed 5 bases and J shed 11 bases, with 15 bases lying between them. DNA for the CDR3: TGTGCCAGCAGTGCTCAGGGTCGTGAGCAGTACTTC. This sequence encodes CASSAQGREQYF.

This chain connects TRBV20-1 to TRBJ1-1; unclear D gene. V was trimmed by 6 bases and J by 0 bases, leaving 8 bases between them. This CDR3 spans 12 amino acids. Germline V lookup: CDR1 DFQATT, CDR2 SNEGSKA (reference sequence). CDR3 amino acids: CSALDLNTEAFF. The CDR3 nucleotides read TGCAGTGCCCTCGACCTGAACACTGAAGCTTTCTTT.

This clonotype has a count of ten or more. This chain joins TRBV20-1 and TRBJ2-5; 10 nucleotides match TRBD2. The CDR3 is 15 amino acids. V lost 6 bases, J lost 0 bases, and 7 bases stayed unmatched. CDR1 is DFQATT and CDR2 is SNEGSKA in the germline V gene (reference sequence). The CDR3 DNA sequence: TGCAGTGCCAACCCTAGCGGGGGTGACCAAGAGACCCAGTACTTC. It codes for CSANPSGGDQETQYF.

This clonotype was seen a single time. The V and J genes are TRBV5-1 and TRBJ2-3; D might be TRBD2 (6 bases). The CDR3 length is 16 residues. Germline CDR1 reads SGHRS; CDR2 reads YFSETQ. The germline V and J ends were trimmed by 4 bases and 5 bases, with 20 bases remaining between them. The CDR3 DNA is TGCGCCAGCAGCCCGGCTGGCGGGACGGGTAAAGATACGCAGTATTTT. Translated: CASSPAGGTGKDTQYF.

In its sample, this clonotype was seen a few times. As DNA, the CDR3 is TGTGCCAGCAGCTTAATGACTAGCAGATCCTACAATGAGCAGTTCTTC. It yields the protein CASSLMTSRSYNEQFF. The chain employs TRBV13 and TRBJ2-1; 7 bases are a match to TRBD2. The V and J ends lost 2 bases and 1 base, in that order; junction bases with no gene match: 5. CDR3 size: 16 residues. Germline values: CDR1 PRHDT, CDR2 FYEKMQ (reference sequence).

This clonotype appeared a few times. A much larger clone sits a single nucleotide away, making a read error possible. This rearrangement joins TRBV7-6 to TRBJ2-6; tentative D call: TRBD1 (5 bases). This CDR3 comprises 18 residues. The germline V gene encodes CDR1 SGHVS and CDR2 FNYEAQ. The CDR3 nucleotides read TGTGCCAGCAGCTTAAAGCCGAGTCATAGCTCTGGGGCCAACGTCCCGACTTTC. Translation gives CASSLKPSHSSGANVPTF.